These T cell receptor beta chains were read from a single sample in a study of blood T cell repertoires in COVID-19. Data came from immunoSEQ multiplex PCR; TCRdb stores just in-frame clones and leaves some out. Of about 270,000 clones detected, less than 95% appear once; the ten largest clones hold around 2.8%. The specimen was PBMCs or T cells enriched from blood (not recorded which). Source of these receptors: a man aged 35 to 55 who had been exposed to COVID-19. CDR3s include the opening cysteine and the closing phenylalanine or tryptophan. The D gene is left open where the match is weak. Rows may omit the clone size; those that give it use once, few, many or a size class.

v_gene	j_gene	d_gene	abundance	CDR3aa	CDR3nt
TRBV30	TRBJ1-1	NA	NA	CAWTGVWAEAFF	TGTGCCTGGACAGGGGTGTGGGCTGAAGCTTTCTTT
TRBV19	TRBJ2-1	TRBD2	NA	CASSIMLAGGNEQFF	TGTGCCAGTAGTATAATGCTAGCGGGAGGCAATGAGCAGTTCTTC
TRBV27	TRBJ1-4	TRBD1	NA	CASSTLNRGGGEKLFF	TGTGCCAGCAGTACCCTCAACAGGGGAGGAGGTGAAAAACTGTTTTTT
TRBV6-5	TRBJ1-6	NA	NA	CASSLVAGQSPLHF	TGTGCCAGCAGCCTTGTCGCAGGGCAATCACCCCTCCACTTT
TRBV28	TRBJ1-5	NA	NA	CASSSRWGGINQPQHF	TGTGCCAGCAGTTCCCGGTGGGGGGGTATCAATCAGCCCCAGCATTTT
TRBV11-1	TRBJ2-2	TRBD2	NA	CASSLAGSGRTGELFF	TGTGCCAGCAGCTTAGCGGGAAGCGGGAGGACCGGGGAGCTGTTTTTT
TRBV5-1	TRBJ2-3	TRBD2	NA	CASNYGPYSGRVKDTQYF	TGCGCCAGCAATTACGGTCCTTATAGCGGGAGGGTGAAAGATACGCAGTATTTT
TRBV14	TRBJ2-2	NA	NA	CASSQATGQGRSRELFF	TGTGCCAGCAGCCAAGCAACCGGCCAAGGGAGGAGCCGGGAGCTGTTTTTT
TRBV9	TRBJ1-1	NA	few	CASSDPRGQPNTEAFF	TGTGCCAGCAGCGACCCCCGGGGACAACCGAACACTGAAGCTTTCTTT
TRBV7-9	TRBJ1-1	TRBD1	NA	CASSPRHGGTASEAFF	TGTGCCAGCAGCCCAAGACATGGGGGGACAGCCTCTGAAGCTTTCTTT
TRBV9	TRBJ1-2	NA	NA	CASSVTGLWGYTF	TGTGCCAGCAGCGTCACGGGACTATGGGGCTACACCTTC
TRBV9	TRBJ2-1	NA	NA	CASSVRTGLYNEQFF	TGTGCCAGCAGCGTAAGAACGGGACTCTACAATGAGCAGTTCTTC
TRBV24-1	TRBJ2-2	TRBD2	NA	CATSLAGGNTGELFF	TGTGCCACCAGTTTAGCGGGAGGTAACACCGGGGAGCTGTTTTTT
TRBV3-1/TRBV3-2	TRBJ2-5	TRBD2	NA	CASSQVPAGETNF	TGTGCCAGCAGCCAAGTCCCAGCGGGAGAAACGAACTTC
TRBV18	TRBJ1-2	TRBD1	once	CASSETGEDGYTF	TGTGCCAGCTCAGAGACAGGGGAGGATGGCTACACCTTC
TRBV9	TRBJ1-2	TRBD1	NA	CASSVGTGSYGYTF	TGTGCCAGCAGCGTGGGGACAGGGAGCTATGGCTACACCTTC
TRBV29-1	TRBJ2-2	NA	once	CSVERDTDTGELFF	TGCAGCGTTGAAAGGGACACTGACACCGGGGAGCTGTTTTTT
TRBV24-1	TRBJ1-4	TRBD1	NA	CATSDSIGTGEREKLFF	TGTGCCACCAGTGATTCCATCGGGACAGGGGAGAGGGAAAAACTGTTTTTT
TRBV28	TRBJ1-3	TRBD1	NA	CASSLYNKAGGARNTIYF	TGTGCCAGCAGTTTATACAATAAAGCAGGGGGCGCCCGAAACACCATATATTTT
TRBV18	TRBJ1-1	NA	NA	CASSPKQGLLNTEAFF	TGTGCCAGCTCACCAAAGCAGGGGTTACTGAACACTGAAGCTTTCTTT
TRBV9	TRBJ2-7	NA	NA	CASSAPSGDYEQYF	TGTGCCAGCAGCGCTCCATCGGGGGACTACGAGCAGTACTTC
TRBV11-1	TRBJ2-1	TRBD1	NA	CASSYWDRNNEQFF	TGTGCCAGCAGTTATTGGGACAGAAACAATGAGCAGTTCTTC
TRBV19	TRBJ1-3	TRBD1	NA	CASSTDRGTGNTIYF	TGTGCCAGTAGCACGGACAGGGGAACTGGAAACACCATATATTTT
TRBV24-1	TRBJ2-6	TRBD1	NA	CATSARRGQSSGANVLTF	TGTGCCACCAGTGCACGCAGGGGGCAGAGCTCTGGGGCCAACGTCCTGACTTTC
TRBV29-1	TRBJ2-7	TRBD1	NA	CSVQTGAYEQYF	TGCAGCGTCCAGACAGGGGCGTACGAGCAGTACTTC
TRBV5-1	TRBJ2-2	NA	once	CASSLDQQGHTNTGELFF	TGCGCCAGCAGCTTGGACCAGCAGGGACACACGAACACCGGGGAGCTGTTTTTT
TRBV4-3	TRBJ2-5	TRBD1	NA	CASSQEPTGGWETQYF	TGCGCCAGCAGCCAGGAACCGACAGGGGGCTGGGAGACCCAGTACTTC
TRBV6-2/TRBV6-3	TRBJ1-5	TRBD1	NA	CASSYLGQLNQPQHF	TGTGCCAGCAGTTACCTGGGACAGTTAAATCAGCCCCAGCATTTT
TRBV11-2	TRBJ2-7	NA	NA	CASSLDTTYEQYF	TGTGCCAGCAGCTTAGACACAACCTACGAGCAGTACTTC
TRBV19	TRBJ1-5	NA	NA	CASSILWGLAAQPQHF	TGTGCCAGTAGTATTTTATGGGGGCTAGCGGCCCAGCCCCAGCATTTT
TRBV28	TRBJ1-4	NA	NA	CASSLTVRVGEKLFF	TGTGCCAGCAGTTTAACGGTCAGGGTTGGGGAAAAACTGTTTTTT
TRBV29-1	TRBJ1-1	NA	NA	CSVEGREMNTEAFF	TGCAGCGTTGAGGGCCGGGAAATGAACACTGAAGCTTTCTTT
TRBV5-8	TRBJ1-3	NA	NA	CASSLGLSRGNTIYF	TGTGCCAGCAGCTTGGGACTCTCTCGTGGAAACACCATATATTTT
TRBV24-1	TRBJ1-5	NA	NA	CATSDQGRDQPQHF	TGTGCCACCAGTGACCAGGGGCGAGATCAGCCCCAGCATTTT
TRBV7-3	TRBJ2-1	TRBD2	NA	CASSLTLGTIRNEQFF	TGTGCCAGCAGCTTAACGCTCGGGACTATACGCAATGAGCAGTTCTTC
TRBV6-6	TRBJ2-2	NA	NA	CASSLPQSGTGELFF	TGTGCCAGCAGTTTACCTCAGAGCGGCACCGGGGAGCTGTTTTTT
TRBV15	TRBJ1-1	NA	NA	CATSRGDSFRESEAFF	TGTGCCACCAGCAGAGGGGATAGTTTTCGGGAGTCTGAAGCTTTCTTT
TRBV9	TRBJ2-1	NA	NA	CASLGLDNEQFF	TGTGCCAGCCTCGGTCTAGACAATGAGCAGTTCTTC
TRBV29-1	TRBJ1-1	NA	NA	CSVAAGMDTEAFF	TGCAGCGTTGCGGCAGGAATGGACACTGAAGCTTTCTTT
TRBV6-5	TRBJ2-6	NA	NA	CASSYSGGSGANVLTF	TGTGCCAGCAGTTACTCGGGGGGCTCTGGGGCCAACGTCCTGACTTTC
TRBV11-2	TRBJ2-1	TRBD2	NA	CASSFSSGTYNEQFF	TGTGCCAGCAGCTTTTCAAGCGGGACCTACAATGAGCAGTTCTTC
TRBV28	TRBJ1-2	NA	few	CASSLFWSLTMATPSVRYGYTF	NA
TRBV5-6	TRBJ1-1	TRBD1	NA	CASSLFGQANTEAFF	TGTGCCAGCAGCTTGTTCGGACAGGCGAACACTGAAGCTTTCTTT
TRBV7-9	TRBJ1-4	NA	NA	CASSSPGDREDEKLFF	TGTGCCAGCAGCTCCCCAGGAGACAGAGAGGATGAAAAACTGTTTTTT
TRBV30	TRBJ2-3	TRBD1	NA	CAWSLPGTVSTDTQYF	TGTGCCTGGAGTTTGCCCGGGACAGTATCCACAGATACGCAGTATTTT
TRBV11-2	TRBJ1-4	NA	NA	CASSLREDGASGEKLFF	TGTGCCAGCAGCTTACGGGAGGACGGGGCTTCTGGAGAAAAACTGTTTTTT
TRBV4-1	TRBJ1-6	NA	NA	CASSQVQGRSYNSPLHF	TGCGCCAGCAGCCAAGTCCAGGGGCGCTCCTATAATTCACCCCTCCACTTT
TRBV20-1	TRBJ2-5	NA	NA	CSASERAQETQYF	TGCAGTGCTAGTGAGCGGGCCCAAGAGACCCAGTACTTC
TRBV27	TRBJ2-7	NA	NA	CASSFGPYEQYF	TGTGCCAGCAGTTTTGGCCCCTACGAGCAGTACTTC
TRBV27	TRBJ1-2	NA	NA	CASRTGTLRDDGYTF	TGTGCCAGCAGGACCGGGACATTGAGGGATGATGGCTACACCTTC
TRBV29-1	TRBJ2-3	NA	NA	CSVDLASTDTQYF	TGCAGCGTTGACTTAGCTAGCACAGATACGCAGTATTTT
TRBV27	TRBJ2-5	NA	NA	CASSRYRSMETQYF	TGTGCCAGCAGTCGGTATAGGAGTATGGAGACCCAGTACTTC
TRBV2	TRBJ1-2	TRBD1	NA	CASSEQSQGFYGYTF	TGTGCCAGCAGTGAGCAATCACAGGGGTTCTATGGCTACACCTTC
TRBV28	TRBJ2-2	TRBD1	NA	CAIPGQGNTGELFF	TGTGCCATTCCGGGACAGGGAAACACCGGGGAGCTGTTTTTT
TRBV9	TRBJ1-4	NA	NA	CASSATATPTNEKLFF	TGTGCCAGCAGCGCGACAGCGACACCGACTAATGAAAAACTGTTTTTT